Below are 19 T cell receptor beta chains sequenced from a single sample in a study of graft-versus-host responses after intestinal transplantation. These TCRs' antigens remain unknown. Only in-frame clones appear in the TCRdb table, and some are missing; sequencing was by immunoSEQ multiplex PCR. The sample yields some 100,000 clones, around nine tenths seen once. The starting material was unstimulated CD8+ T cells sorted from spleen or lymph node cells, obtained before intestinal transplant. Receptors were obtained from a human donor who received an intestinal transplant.

This chain connects TRBV2 to TRBJ1-2; 10 bases are a match to TRBD1. Germline V gene data show CDR1 as SNHLY and CDR2 as FYNNEI. CDR3 length: 13 amino acids. Unmatched junction bases numbered 6, after V lost 8 bases and J lost 6 bases. CDR3 amino acids: CASRDRGLHGYTF. In DNA form, the CDR3 reads TGTGCCAGCCGGGACAGGGGTCTTCATGGCTACACCTTC.

This chain joins TRBV7-9 and TRBJ2-2, with no clear D. The germline V gene has CDR1 SEHNR and CDR2 FQNEAQ (reference sequence). The V end was cut by 4 bases, the J end by 2 bases, with 8 bases between. This CDR3 is built from 14 residues. CDR3: CASSSLENTGELFF. The CDR3 DNA reads TGTGCCAGCAGCTCCTTAGAAAACACCGGGGAGCTGTTTTTT.

This chain connects TRBV13 to TRBJ1-3; D call uncertain. The V gene's germline CDR1 is PRHDT and CDR2 FYEKMQ (reference sequence). V lost 2 bases and J lost 0, with 8 bases in between. The CDR3 covers 15 residues. Written as DNA, the CDR3 is TGTGCCAGCAGCTTACAGAACCTCTCTGGAAACACCATATATTTT. Amino acid sequence: CASSLQNLSGNTIYF.

The rearrangement joins TRBV5-6 to TRBJ2-3; D may be TRBD2 (6 bases). CDR3 size: 16 residues. Per the germline V gene, CDR1 is SGHDT and CDR2 is YYEEEE. Trimming stripped 0 bases from V and 2 bases from J, with 13 bases between. CDR3 residues: CASSLDVAAYTDTQYF. CDR3 in DNA: TGTGCCAGCAGCTTGGATGTAGCGGCCTACACAGATACGCAGTATTTT.

This rearrangement joins TRBV14 to TRBJ2-7; D gene ambiguous. This CDR3 contains 14 residues. With 4 bases removed from V and 2 bases from J, the gap between germline ends came to 12 bases. Germline V gene data show CDR1 as SGHDN and CDR2 as FVKESK. The CDR3 DNA follows: TGTGCCAGCAGCCCGACGACACTTCCCTACGAGCAGTACTTC. It specifies CASSPTTLPYEQYF.

The gene calls are TRBV27 and TRBJ2-1, with D possibly TRBD1 on 6 matching bases. Germline V lookup: CDR1 MNHEY, CDR2 SMNVEV (reference sequence). Trimming removed 2 bases at V and 0 bases at J, with 8 bases between. The CDR3 has 15 residues. CDR3 sequence (DNA): TGTGCCAGCAGTTTACCACAGGGCTCCTACAATGAGCAGTTCTTC. This codes for CASSLPQGSYNEQFF.

This chain links TRBV4-1 with TRBJ2-7; 8 positions match TRBD1. The length of the CDR3 is 14 residues. Germline V CDR1 and CDR2: MGHRA, YSYEKL. V dropped 5 bases and J dropped 3; count of bases not matched to a gene: 6. The CDR3 loop is CASSSDRGLYEQYF. The CDR3 coding sequence is TGCGCCAGCAGCTCCGACAGGGGACTCTACGAGCAGTACTTC.

The chain links TRBV7-2 to TRBJ2-1; no clear D. CDR3 size: 13 residues. Trimming took 5 bases from V and 4 from J, leaving 9 bases between them. From germline, CDR1 is SGHTA and CDR2 FQGNSA. The CDR3 nucleotides read TGTGCCAGCAGCATAATACTATACAATGAGCAGTTCTTC. As protein: CASSIILYNEQFF.

The chain carries TRBV5-1 and TRBJ1-2; a possible D gene is TRBD1 (5 bases). The germline V gene encodes CDR1 SGHRS and CDR2 YFSETQ. This CDR3 has 15 amino acids. V was pared by 0 bases and J by 4 bases, with 13 bases between. The CDR3 nucleotides are TGCGCCAGCAGCTTGGAGTACGGGGACCTCTATGGCTACACCTTC. Translating it yields CASSLEYGDLYGYTF.

The chain links TRBV2 to TRBJ2-3; 7 bases are shared with TRBD2. Trimming cost V 3 bases and J 2 bases; bases outside gene matches: 8. This CDR3 has 16 residues. The germline CDR1 and CDR2 sequences are SNHLY and FYNNEI. The CDR3 spells CASSDRLAVVTDTQYF. For the CDR3, the DNA is TGTGCCAGCAGTGACAGGCTAGCGGTGGTCACAGATACGCAGTATTTT.

CDR3 residues: CASSEHRDRDTEAFF. CDR3 in DNA: TGCGCCAGCAGCGAGCACAGGGACCGGGACACTGAAGCTTTCTTT. The chain links TRBV4-1 to TRBJ1-1; D might be TRBD1 (6 bases). The CDR3 runs to 15 residues. Looked up from germline, CDR1 is MGHRA and CDR2 is YSYEKL. V lost 5 bases and J 3 bases, leaving 16 bases between the germline ends.

The J gene is TRBJ2-7, the V gene TRBV11-2; TRBD2 is a possible D gene (5 bases). The V end lost 4 bases, the J end lost 2 bases, and 6 bases lay between the germline ends. The length of the CDR3 is 12 residues. Germline V lookup: CDR1 SGHAT, CDR2 FQNNGV. CDR3 region: CASSSGTYEQYF. The DNA of the CDR3 is TGTGCCAGCAGCTCCGGGACCTACGAGCAGTACTTC.

The chain recombines TRBV19 with TRBJ2-7, with 11 positions matching TRBD1. The CDR3 contains 14 residues. Germline V gene lookup returns CDR1 LNHDA and CDR2 SQIVND (reference sequence). V dropped 3 bases and J dropped 4; count of bases not matched to a gene: 2. The CDR3 protein is CASSIGQGAYEQYF. The CDR3 nucleotides are TGTGCCAGTAGTATTGGACAGGGGGCGTACGAGCAGTACTTC.

The chain recombines TRBV19 with TRBJ2-1; D is unresolved. This CDR3 has 12 amino acids. Trimming cost V 7 bases and J 8 bases, with 12 bases left between them. CDR1 and CDR2 (germline): LNHDA, SQIVND (reference sequence). The CDR3 sequence is CASTSDGDEQFF. The CDR3, as DNA: TGTGCCAGTACCTCGGATGGGGATGAGCAGTTCTTC.

This clone was recorded once. The chain is built from TRBV6-6 and TRBJ2-7; 8 nucleotides line up with TRBD2. The CDR3 contains 16 residues. CDR1 MNHNY and CDR2 SVGAGI come from the germline V gene (reference sequence). V lost 0 bases to trimming and J lost 5 bases; unmatched junction nucleotides: 9. CDR3 residues: CASSYSPGTSMDEQYF. In DNA, the CDR3 is TGTGCCAGCAGTTACTCACCCGGGACTAGTATGGACGAGCAGTACTTC.

This rearrangement joins TRBV27 to TRBJ2-5, with TRBD2 identical over 8 bases. J lost 2 bases, V lost 5 bases, and 7 bases had no gene match. CDR1 MNHEY and CDR2 SMNVEV come from the germline V gene (reference sequence). The CDR3 sequence is 15 residues long. The CDR3 loop is CASSLVRGGQETQYF. Written as DNA, the CDR3 is TGTGCCAGCAGTCTTGTACGGGGGGGACAAGAGACCCAGTACTTC.

This clone was recorded only once. V is TRBV6-4 and J is TRBJ1-5, with 7 bases lining up with TRBD1. The CDR3 runs to 18 residues. Germline values: CDR1 MRHNA, CDR2 SNTAGT. Trimming removed 1 base from V and 1 base from J; junction bases left unmatched: 10. This chain's CDR3 is CASSDLRGPPVSNQPQHF. CDR3 DNA: TGTGCCAGCAGTGACTTGAGGGGGCCCCCGGTGAGCAATCAGCCCCAGCATTTT.

This chain connects TRBV7-9 to TRBJ2-1, with 11 bases matching TRBD2. Germline V CDR1 and CDR2: SEHNR, FQNEAQ (reference sequence). The CDR3 spans 17 residues. The V segment lost 2 bases and the J segment 2 bases; nucleotides outside the gene matches: 5. For the CDR3, the DNA is TGTGCCAGCAGCTTACCTAGCGGGGGGCCTGCCTACAATGAGCAGTTCTTC. Its protein product is CASSLPSGGPAYNEQFF.

This clone was observed once. CDR3 protein: CATSRPGSSNQPQHF. The CDR3 DNA is TGTGCCACCAGCAGACCAGGGTCGAGCAATCAGCCCCAGCATTTT. The rearrangement links TRBV15 to TRBJ1-5; possibly TRBD1 for D (5 bases). The germline gives CDR1 LNHNV, CDR2 YYDKDF (reference sequence). V lost 2 bases, J lost 1 base, and 9 bases lay in between. This CDR3 comprises 15 residues.